Each of the 28 T cell receptor beta chains below was sequenced from the same sample in a study of human T cells and chemical hapten exposure. MiXCR, run by TCRdb on the 5' RACE reads, gives a single entry per CDR3 protein. Counted here are about 80,000 distinct CDR3 sequences, roughly 15% occurring once; the ten biggest clones make up nearly 7%. Extraction yielded total RNA from whole blood (unfractionated). The receptors come from a female donor in good health.

The rearrangement uses TRBV2 and TRBJ2-3, with TRBD1 matching 11 bases. Germline CDR1 reads SNHLY; CDR2 reads FYNNEI. The CDR3 extends over 15 amino acids. Germline trimming cut 8 bases from V and 6 bases from J; bases unmatched to any gene: 10. CDR3 sequence (DNA): TGTGCCAGCGGTCGACGGACAGGGGGCTCGGATACGCAGTATTTT. Translated: CASGRRTGGSDTQYF.

This rearrangement joins TRBV7-9 to TRBJ2-2; the D is unclear. The CDR3 spans 12 residues. Germline CDR1 is SEHNR and CDR2 is FQNEAQ (reference sequence). The germline V and J ends were trimmed by 4 bases and 6 bases, with 6 bases remaining between them. CDR3 coding DNA: TGTGCCAGCAGCTATGTCGCCGGGGAGCTGTTTTTT. Residues: CASSYVAGELFF.

This clonotype has only one observation. The germline gene is not matched at one end of the junction; a read error may be the cause. The rearrangement joins TRBV23-1 to TRBJ2-7; the match to TRBD1 covers 7 bases. Being an ORF, TRBV23-1 has a function that is uncertain. This CDR3 has 10 residues. CDR3 in DNA: TGCGCCAGCAGTCAGGGACAGAGGCCTTGG. This codes for CASSQGQRPW.

This clonotype appeared a few times. The V gene is TRBV20-1, the J gene TRBJ2-3, with 12 bases lining up with TRBD2. Germline loops: CDR1 DFQATT, CDR2 SNEGSKA (reference sequence). This CDR3 contains 16 residues. V dropped 5 bases and J dropped 2; count of bases not matched to a gene: 8. DNA of the CDR3: TGCAGTGCTCGATCGACTAGCGGGGGCCCCACAGATACGCAGTATTTT. Translated: CSARSTSGGPTDTQYF.

V and J are TRBV5-1 and TRBJ1-5; D not resolved. Germline lookup yields CDR1 SGHRS and CDR2 YFSETQ. V lost 5 bases and J 4 bases, leaving 10 bases between the germline ends. There are 13 residues in the CDR3. CDR3 nucleotides: TGCGCCAGCAGAGAACAGTTTAATCAGCCCCAGCATTTT. It codes for CASREQFNQPQHF. Together with reference TRBV5-1 and TRBJ1-5, the CDR3 gives the full variable domain: KAGVTQTPRYLIKTRGQQVTLSCSPISGHRSVSWYQQTPGQGLQFLFEYFSETQRNKGNFPGRFSGRQFSNSRSEMNVSTLELGDSALYLCASREQFNQPQHFGDGTRLSIL.

The chain uses TRBV18 and TRBJ1-5; D remains unclear. The germline CDR1 and CDR2 sequences are KGHSH and LQKENI. V lost 2 bases and J 1 base, leaving 6 bases between the germline ends. CDR3 length: 14 amino acids. CDR3 protein: CASSPAASNQPQHF. In DNA form, the CDR3 reads TGTGCCAGCTCACCAGCGGCAAGCAATCAGCCCCAGCATTTT.

DNA for the CDR3: TGTGCCAGCAGTCCCCGGACTAGCCGGGGGGATACGCAGTATTTT. It yields the protein CASSPRTSRGDTQYF. The rearrangement links TRBV28 to TRBJ2-3; 8 nucleotides agree with TRBD2. The CDR3 runs 15 residues. V was clipped by 5 bases and J by 6 bases; unmatched bases: 10. Germline loops: CDR1 MDHEN, CDR2 SYDVKM. Supplemented by reference TRBV28 and TRBJ2-3, the full variable domain reads DVKVTQSSRYLVKRTGEKVFLECVQDMDHENMFWYRQDPGLGLRLIYFSYDVKMKEKGDIPEGYSVSREKKERFSLILESASTNQTSMYLCASSPRTSRGDTQYFGPGTRLTVL.

The chain links TRBV5-5 to TRBJ1-4; maybe TRBD1 (5 bases). CDR3 length equals 14 residues. Trimming cost V 4 bases and J 2 bases, with 9 bases left between them. Germline CDR1 and CDR2: SGHKS and YYEKEE (reference sequence). The CDR3: CASSGGVTNEKLFF. The DNA for the CDR3 is TGTGCCAGCAGCGGAGGGGTGACTAATGAAAAACTGTTTTTT.

The chain links TRBV18 to TRBJ1-1; 7 bases match TRBD1. Germline V gives CDR1 KGHSH, CDR2 LQKENI. This CDR3 is built from 18 residues. The ends lost 3 bases at V and 0 bases at J; junction bases unmatched: 13. The CDR3 loop is CASSPRELSQGMNTEAFF. The CDR3 DNA is TGTGCCAGCTCACCTAGAGAATTATCACAGGGGATGAACACTGAAGCTTTCTTT.

The chain has TRBV29-1 and TRBJ1-1, with D hard to call. This CDR3 has 13 amino acids. Trimming took 7 bases from V and 3 from J, leaving 15 bases between them. Per the germline V gene, CDR1 is SQVTM and CDR2 is ANQGSEA. CDR3 nucleotides: TGCAGCGCATCCCCTAACTTACACACTGAAGCTTTCTTT. Its translation: CSASPNLHTEAFF. The full variable domain, with the rest looked up from reference TRBV29-1 and TRBJ1-1, is SAVISQKPSRDICQRGTSLTIQCQVDSQVTMMFWYRQQPGQSLTLIATANQGSEATYESGFVIDKFPISRPNLTFSTLTVSNMSPEDSSIYLCSASPNLHTEAFFGQGTRLTVV.

This clonotype was observed a handful of times. This chain joins TRBV6-1 and TRBJ2-7; 8 nucleotides match TRBD2. The CDR3 sequence is 14 residues long. Germline V gene data show CDR1 as MNHNS and CDR2 as SASEGT. V gave up 8 bases and J gave up 2 bases; unmatched junction bases: 8. CDR3 loop: CASDRTSGTYEQYF. The CDR3, as DNA: TGTGCCAGCGACCGTACTAGCGGAACCTACGAGCAGTACTTC.

The table lists this clonotype with many counts. The chain has TRBV6-4 and TRBJ1-1; D may be TRBD1 (5 bases). The CDR3 is 13 amino acids. CDR1 is MRHNA and CDR2 is SNTAGT in the germline V gene. V lost 2 bases and J 2 bases, leaving 6 bases between the germline ends. The CDR3 spells CASSDRDNTEAFF. CDR3 coding DNA: TGTGCCAGCAGTGACCGGGACAACACTGAAGCTTTCTTT.

This clonotype was picked up a small number of times. The chain links TRBV12-3 or TRBV12-4 to TRBJ2-7; 14 bases agree with TRBD2. V lost 5 bases and J lost 6; bases outside the gene matches: 6. The CDR3 totals 15 residues. CDR3 protein: CASSPGLAGVGEQYF. The CDR3 DNA reads as TGTGCCAGCAGTCCGGGACTAGCGGGGGTGGGCGAGCAGTACTTC.

In its sample, this clonotype was seen a few times. This rearrangement joins TRBV4-1 to TRBJ1-6, with TRBD1 matching 9 bases. J gave up 5 bases and V 4 bases, and 3 bases lay outside the gene matches. The CDR3 sequence is 15 residues long. Germline CDR1 is MGHRA and CDR2 is YSYEKL. For the CDR3, the DNA is TGCGCCAGCAGCCTCCGGGACAGGGATAATTCACCCCTCCACTTT. Amino acid sequence: CASSLRDRDNSPLHF.

V usage is TRBV7-2 and J usage is TRBJ1-6; 7 nucleotides line up with TRBD1. The CDR3 covers 12 residues. Trimming took 1 base from V and 18 from J; bases not matched to a gene: 6. Germline V gives CDR1 SGHTA, CDR2 FQGNSA. CDR3 coding DNA: TGTGCCAGCAGCTTAGAGACAGGGTTCCCCCACTTT. Translating it yields CASSLETGFPHF.

This clonotype has a handful of counts. V gene TRBV5-1 combines with J gene TRBJ2-7; 10 bases match TRBD1. The V segment lost 4 bases and the J segment 0 bases; nucleotides outside the gene matches: 4. This CDR3 is built from 15 residues. Germline lookup yields CDR1 SGHRS and CDR2 YFSETQ. The CDR3 region has the DNA TGCGCCAGCAGCACGACAGGGGGCGCCTCCTACGAGCAGTACTTC. Translation gives CASSTTGGASYEQYF.

This clonotype was found a few times. The chain links TRBV5-4 to TRBJ2-1; 11 bases fit TRBD2. CDR3 length equals 16 residues. Unmatched junction bases numbered 12, after V lost 4 bases and J lost 9 bases. Germline V gene sequence: CDR1 SGHNT, CDR2 YYREEE (reference sequence). CDR3 residues: CASSQGGSGRAGEQFF. CDR3 nucleotide sequence: TGTGCCAGCAGCCAAGGGGGTAGCGGGAGGGCCGGTGAGCAGTTCTTC.

This clonotype is a singleton in its sample. It may be a read error: a sequence one base away is much more abundant. This chain uses TRBV18 with TRBJ1-1; D possibly corresponds to TRBD1 (6 bases). The germline gives CDR1 KGHSH, CDR2 LQKENI. V lost 3 bases to trimming and J lost 0 bases, with 17 bases between them. The CDR3 covers 17 residues. CDR3 amino acids: CASSPSGGRSVNTEAFF. The CDR3 DNA sequence: TGTGCCAGCTCACCCTCCGGGGGCAGGTCGGTGAACACTGAAGCTTTCTTT. Full variable domain (missing parts from reference TRBV18 and TRBJ1-1): NAGVMQNPRHLVRRRGQEARLRCSPMKGHSHVYWYRQLPEEGLKFMVYLQKENIIDESGMPKERFSAEFPKEGPSILRIQQVVRGDSAAYFCASSPSGGRSVNTEAFFGQGTRLTVV.

This clonotype was seen a handful of times. The rearrangement links TRBV4-3 to TRBJ1-2, with a tentative D call TRBD1 (6 bases). Trimming took 0 bases from V and 7 from J, leaving 18 bases between them. CDR1 and CDR2 from the germline V gene are LGHNA and YSLEER. The CDR3 covers 16 residues. The CDR3 sequence is CASSQDPSGGSAGYTF. Written as DNA, the CDR3 is TGCGCCAGCAGCCAAGATCCCTCCGGGGGCTCGGCTGGCTACACCTTC.

This clonotype was found a few times. V gene TRBV12-3 or TRBV12-4 combines with J gene TRBJ1-6; the D is unclear. There are 12 residues in the CDR3. Trimming took off 2 bases at V and 7 bases at J, with 3 bases between the two ends. CDR3 sequence reads: CASSLWNSPLHF. The DNA for the CDR3 is TGTGCCAGCAGTTTATGGAATTCACCCCTCCACTTT.

This chain connects TRBV5-8 to TRBJ2-5; 13 bases map to TRBD2. This CDR3 has 16 residues. Germline trimming cut 4 bases from V and 3 bases from J; bases unmatched to any gene: 6. Germline values: CDR1 SGHTS, CDR2 YDEGEE. As DNA, the CDR3 is TGTGCCAGCAGCCTCGCGGGACTAGCGGGAAAAGAGACCCAGTACTTC. Its translation: CASSLAGLAGKETQYF.

The V gene is TRBV3-1, the J gene TRBJ2-7; TRBD1 is a possible D gene (5 bases). V was cut by 1 base and J by 2 bases, with 9 bases left in between. The CDR3 has 14 amino acids. Germline assignment: CDR1 LGHDT and CDR2 YNNKEL (reference sequence). As DNA, the CDR3 is TGTGCCAGCAGCCAAGGAAGGGGTACCTACGAGCAGTACTTC. The encoded protein is CASSQGRGTYEQYF.

The chain couples TRBV12-3 or TRBV12-4 to TRBJ2-3; the match to TRBD2 covers 12 bases. The CDR3 is 16 amino acids. V lost 5 bases, J lost 2 bases, and 5 bases stayed unmatched. In DNA form, the CDR3 reads TGTGCCAGCAGTCAAGGACTAGCGGGGAACACAGATACGCAGTATTTT. It yields the protein CASSQGLAGNTDTQYF.

This clonotype was seen more than once but under ten times. The chain uses TRBV5-1 and TRBJ2-7, with 9 bases identical to TRBD2. The germline V gene has CDR1 SGHRS and CDR2 YFSETQ. The CDR3 is 15 amino acids. The ends lost 0 bases at V and 0 bases at J; junction bases unmatched: 1. The CDR3 nucleotides are TGCGCCAGCAGCTTGGAGACTAGCGGCTCCTACGAGCAGTACTTC. It codes for CASSLETSGSYEQYF.

This clonotype has only a few counts. The chain uses TRBV18 and TRBJ1-5; the D is unclear. V was trimmed by 5 bases and J by 0 bases, leaving 5 bases between them. The CDR3 has 13 amino acids. CDR1 is KGHSH, CDR2 LQKENI, per germline. CDR3: CASSENSNQPQHF. DNA for the CDR3: TGTGCCAGCTCAGAGAATAGCAATCAGCCCCAGCATTTT.

This clonotype was seen a handful of times. The rearrangement joins TRBV27 to TRBJ2-5, with D unclear. The germline V gene has CDR1 MNHEY and CDR2 SMNVEV (reference sequence). This CDR3 region has 15 residues. V was trimmed by 1 base and J by 3 bases, leaving 12 bases between them. In nucleotides, the CDR3 is TGTGCCAGCAGTTTATTGCCCCATCCTAAAGAGACCCAGTACTTC. The encoded protein is CASSLLPHPKETQYF.

The table lists this clonotype with a few counts. This rearrangement joins TRBV12-3 or TRBV12-4 to TRBJ2-3; 7 nucleotides agree with TRBD2. With 3 bases clipped from V and 1 base from J, the junction kept 4 bases outside the gene matches. This CDR3 is built from 15 residues. In DNA form, the CDR3 reads TGTGCCAGCAGTTTCTCGAGCGGGGGCACAGATACGCAGTATTTT. This sequence encodes CASSFSSGGTDTQYF.

The rearrangement joins TRBV12-3 or TRBV12-4 to TRBJ1-5, with a weak D call TRBD1 (5 bases). The CDR3 length is 14 residues. The ends were cut back, 3 bases at V and 7 bases at J, with 13 bases in the middle. This CDR3 reads CASSFKAGGQPQHF. The CDR3 coding sequence is TGTGCCAGCAGTTTCAAGGCGGGGGGACAGCCCCAGCATTTT.